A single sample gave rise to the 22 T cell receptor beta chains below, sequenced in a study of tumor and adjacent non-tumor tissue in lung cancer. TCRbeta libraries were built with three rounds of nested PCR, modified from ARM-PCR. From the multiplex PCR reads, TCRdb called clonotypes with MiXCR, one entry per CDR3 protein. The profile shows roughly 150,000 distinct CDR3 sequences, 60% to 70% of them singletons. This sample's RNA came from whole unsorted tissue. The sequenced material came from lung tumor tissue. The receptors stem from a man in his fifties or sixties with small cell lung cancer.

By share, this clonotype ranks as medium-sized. CDR3 nucleotide sequence: TGTGCCAGCAGCTTATCCGCGACTAGCGGGAGCTCCTACGAGCAGTACTTC. Translated, it gives CASSLSATSGSSYEQYF. The chain is built from TRBV11-2 and TRBJ2-7; 12 bases agree with TRBD2. Germline trimming cut 2 bases from V and 0 bases from J; bases unmatched to any gene: 5. Germline CDR1 reads SGHAT; CDR2 reads FQNNGV. There are 17 residues in the CDR3.

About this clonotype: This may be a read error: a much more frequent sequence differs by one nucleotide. The CDR3 coding sequence is TGTGCCAGCAGGCAAGTTGAAAAACTGTTTTTT. This codes for CASRQVEKLFF. The V call is TRBV4-2, the J call TRBJ1-4, with D hard to call. Germline CDR1 reads LGHNA; CDR2 reads YNFKEQ. This CDR3 is built from 11 residues.

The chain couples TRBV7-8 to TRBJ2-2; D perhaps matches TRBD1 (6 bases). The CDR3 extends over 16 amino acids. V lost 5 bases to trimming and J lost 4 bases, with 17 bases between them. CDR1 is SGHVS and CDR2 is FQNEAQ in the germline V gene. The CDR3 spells CASSTQWVTGTGELFF. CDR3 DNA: TGTGCCAGCAGCACCCAATGGGTGACAGGCACCGGGGAGCTGTTTTTT.

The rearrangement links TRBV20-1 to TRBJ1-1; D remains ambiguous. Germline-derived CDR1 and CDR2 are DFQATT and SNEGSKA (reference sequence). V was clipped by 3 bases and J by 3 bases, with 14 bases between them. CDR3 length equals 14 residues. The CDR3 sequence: CSASLHVGYTEAFF. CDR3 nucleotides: TGCAGTGCTAGCCTCCATGTGGGGTACACTGAAGCTTTCTTT.

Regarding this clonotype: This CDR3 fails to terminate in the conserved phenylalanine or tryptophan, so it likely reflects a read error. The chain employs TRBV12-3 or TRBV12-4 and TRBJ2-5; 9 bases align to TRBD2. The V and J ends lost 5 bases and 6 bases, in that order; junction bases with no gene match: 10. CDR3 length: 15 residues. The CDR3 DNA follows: TGTGCCAGCAGTCCGACTAGCGGCGCGATGAAGACCCAGTACTTA. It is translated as CASSPTSGAMKTQYL.

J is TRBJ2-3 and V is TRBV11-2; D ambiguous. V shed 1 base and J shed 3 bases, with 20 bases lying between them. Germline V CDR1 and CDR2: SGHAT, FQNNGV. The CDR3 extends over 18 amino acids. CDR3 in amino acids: CASSLGHRATWWTDTQYF. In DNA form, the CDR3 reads TGTGCCAGCAGCTTAGGGCATAGGGCCACCTGGTGGACAGATACGCAGTATTTT. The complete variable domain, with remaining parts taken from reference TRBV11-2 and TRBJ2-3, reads EAGVAQSPRYKIIEKRQSVAFWCNPISGHATLYWYQQILGQGPKLLIQFQNNGVVDDSQLPKDRFSAERLKGVDSTLKIQPAKLEDSAVYLCASSLGHRATWWTDTQYFGPGTRLTVL.

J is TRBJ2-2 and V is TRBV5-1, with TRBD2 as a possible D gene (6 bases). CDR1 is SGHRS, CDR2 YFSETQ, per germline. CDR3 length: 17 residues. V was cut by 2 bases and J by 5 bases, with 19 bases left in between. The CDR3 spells CASSFPSGTSGTGELFF. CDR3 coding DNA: TGCGCCAGCAGCTTCCCATCCGGGACCAGCGGGACCGGGGAGCTGTTTTTT.

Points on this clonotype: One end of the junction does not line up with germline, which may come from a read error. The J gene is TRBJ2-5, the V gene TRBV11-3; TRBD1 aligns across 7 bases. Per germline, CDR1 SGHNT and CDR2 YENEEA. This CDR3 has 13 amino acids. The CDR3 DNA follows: TGCGTCAGCAGTCGGGACAGCGCAGAGGCCCAGTACTTC. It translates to CVSSRDSAEAQYF.

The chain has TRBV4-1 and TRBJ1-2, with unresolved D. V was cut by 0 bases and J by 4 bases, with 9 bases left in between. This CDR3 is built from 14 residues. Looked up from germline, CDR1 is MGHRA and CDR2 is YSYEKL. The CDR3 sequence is CASSQDWRIYGYTF. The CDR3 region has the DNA TGCGCCAGCAGCCAAGATTGGAGGATCTATGGCTACACCTTC.

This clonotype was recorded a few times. This CDR3 reads CASSSGAGANVLTF. DNA of the CDR3: TGTGCCAGCAGTTCAGGGGCTGGGGCCAACGTCCTGACTTTC. The chain employs TRBV12-3 or TRBV12-4 and TRBJ2-6; D may be TRBD1 (6 bases). With 4 bases removed from V and 2 bases from J, the gap between germline ends came to 6 bases. The CDR3 spans 14 residues.

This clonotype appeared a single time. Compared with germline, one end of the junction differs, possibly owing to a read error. The CDR3 DNA reads as TGTGCCAGCAGCTCTGGGACTCCTGGAAACACCACATATTTT. Translation gives CASSSGTPGNTTYF. V is TRBV11-2 and J is TRBJ1-3, with D possibly TRBD1 on 5 matching bases. CDR3 size: 14 residues. Germline CDR1 and CDR2: SGHAT and FQNNGV.

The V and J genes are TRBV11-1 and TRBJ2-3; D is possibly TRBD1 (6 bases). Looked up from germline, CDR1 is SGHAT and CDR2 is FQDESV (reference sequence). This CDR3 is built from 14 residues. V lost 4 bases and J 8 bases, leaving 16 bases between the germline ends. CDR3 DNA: TGTGCCAGCAGCTCGACCCAGGGGACAAGTACGCAGTATTTT. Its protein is CASSSTQGTSTQYF.

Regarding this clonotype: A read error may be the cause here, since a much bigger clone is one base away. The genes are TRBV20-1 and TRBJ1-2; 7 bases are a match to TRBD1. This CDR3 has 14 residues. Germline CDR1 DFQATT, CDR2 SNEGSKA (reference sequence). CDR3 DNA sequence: TGCAGTGTTAGAGATAACCAGGGGGACTATGGCTACACCTTC. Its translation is CSVRDNQGDYGYTF.

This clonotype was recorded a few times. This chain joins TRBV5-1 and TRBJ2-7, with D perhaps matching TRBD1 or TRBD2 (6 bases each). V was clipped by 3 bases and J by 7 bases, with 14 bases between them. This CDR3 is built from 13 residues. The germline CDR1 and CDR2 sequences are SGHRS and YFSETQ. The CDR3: CASSSGAGQEQYF. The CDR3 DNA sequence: TGCGCCAGCAGCTCGGGGGCCGGCCAGGAGCAGTACTTC.

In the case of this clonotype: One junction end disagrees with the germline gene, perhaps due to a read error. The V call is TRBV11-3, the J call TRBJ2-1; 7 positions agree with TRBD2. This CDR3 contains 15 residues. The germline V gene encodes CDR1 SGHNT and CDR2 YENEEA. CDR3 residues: CDSSLGGSLYNEQFF. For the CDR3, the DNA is TGTGACAGCAGCTTAGGCGGGAGTTTATACAATGAGCAGTTTTTC. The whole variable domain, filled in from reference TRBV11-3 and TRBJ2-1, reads EAGVVQSPRYKIIEKKQPVAFWCNPISGHNTLYWYLQNLGQGPELLIRYENEEAVDDSQLPKDRFSAERLKGVDSTLKIQPAELGDSAVYLCDSSLGGSLYNEQFFGPGTRLTVL.

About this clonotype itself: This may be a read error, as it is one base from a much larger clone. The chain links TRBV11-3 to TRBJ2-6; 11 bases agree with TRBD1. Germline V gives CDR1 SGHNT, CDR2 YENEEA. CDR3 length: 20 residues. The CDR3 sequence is CASSTGQGVPIGSGANILTF. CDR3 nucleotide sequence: TGTGCCAGCAGCACGGGACAGGGGGTCCCGATTGGTTCTGGGGCCAACATCCTGACTTTC.

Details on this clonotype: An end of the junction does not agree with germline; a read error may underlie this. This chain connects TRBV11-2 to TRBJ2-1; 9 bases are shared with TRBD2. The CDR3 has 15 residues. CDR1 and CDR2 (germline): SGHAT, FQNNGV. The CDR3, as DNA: TGTGACAGCAGCCACGGGCTAGCGGGAAACATTGAGCAGTTCTTC. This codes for CDSSHGLAGNIEQFF. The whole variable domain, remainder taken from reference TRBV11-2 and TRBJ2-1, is EAGVAQSPRYKIIEKRQSVAFWCNPISGHATLYWYQQILGQGPKLLIQFQNNGVVDDSQLPKDRFSAERLKGVDSTLKIQPAKLEDSAVYLCDSSHGLAGNIEQFFGPGTRLTVL.

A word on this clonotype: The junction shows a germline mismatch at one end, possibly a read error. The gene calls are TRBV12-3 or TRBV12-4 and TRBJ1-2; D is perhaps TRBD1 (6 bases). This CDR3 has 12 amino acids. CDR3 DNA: TGTACCAGCAGTGGGACATTCCATGGCTACACTTTC. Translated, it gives CTSSGTFHGYTF.

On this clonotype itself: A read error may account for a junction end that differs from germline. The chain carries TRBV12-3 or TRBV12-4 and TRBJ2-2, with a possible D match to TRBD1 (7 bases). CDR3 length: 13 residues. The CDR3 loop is CTSSSGGPGELFF. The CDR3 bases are TGTACCAGCAGCTCAGGGGGGCCCGGGGAGTTGTTTTTT.

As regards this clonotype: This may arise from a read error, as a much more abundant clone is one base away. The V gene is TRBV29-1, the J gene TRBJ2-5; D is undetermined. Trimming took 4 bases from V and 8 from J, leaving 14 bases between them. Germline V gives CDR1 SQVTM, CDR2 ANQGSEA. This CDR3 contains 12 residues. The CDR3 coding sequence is TGCAGCGTTGTACCCCCAGCAGATACCCAGTACTTC. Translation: CSVVPPADTQYF. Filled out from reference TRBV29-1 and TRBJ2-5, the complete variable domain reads SAVISQKPSRDICQRGTSLTIQCQVDSQVTMMFWYRQQPGQSLTLIATANQGSEATYESGFVIDKFPISRPNLTFSTLTVSNMSPEDSSIYLCSVVPPADTQYFGPGTRLLVL.

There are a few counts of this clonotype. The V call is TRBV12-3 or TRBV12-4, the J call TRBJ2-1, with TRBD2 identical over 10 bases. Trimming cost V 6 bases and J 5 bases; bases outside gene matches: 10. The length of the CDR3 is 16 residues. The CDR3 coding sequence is TGTGCCAGCAGATTACAGCTAGCGGGAGCGAACAATGAGCAGTTCTTC. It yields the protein CASRLQLAGANNEQFF.

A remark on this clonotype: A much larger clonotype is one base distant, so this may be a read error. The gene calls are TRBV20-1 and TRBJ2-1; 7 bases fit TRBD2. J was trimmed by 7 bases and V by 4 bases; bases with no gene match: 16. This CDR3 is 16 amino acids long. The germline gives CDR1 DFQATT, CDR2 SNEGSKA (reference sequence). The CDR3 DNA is TGCAGTGCTAATCCAATTGAAGCGGGAATGGTAAATGAGCAGTTCTTC. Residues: CSANPIEAGMVNEQFF.